These 7 T cell receptor beta chains came from one sample sequenced in a study of T cells in localized non-small cell lung cancer. TCRdb keeps only in-frame clones here, not all; method: immunoSEQ multiplex PCR. The repertoire holds fewer than 40,000 clones, with around 87% as singletons. Here the sequenced sample was peripheral blood mononuclear cells, taken before any cancer treatment. The receptors here all came from a man aged 40 to 70 with stage III lung adenocarcinoma.

This chain links TRBV5-6 with TRBJ1-2; the D is unclear. V was cut by 0 bases and J by 0 bases, with 9 bases left in between. This CDR3 contains 15 residues. Per the germline V gene, CDR1 is SGHDT and CDR2 is YYEEEE. In DNA, the CDR3 is TGTGCCAGCAGCTTGGGGGCGAGATCTAACTATGGCTACACCTTC. Its protein is CASSLGARSNYGYTF.

V and J are TRBV19 and TRBJ2-7; D remains ambiguous. Germline CDR1 reads LNHDA; CDR2 reads SQIVND (reference sequence). The CDR3 is 14 residues long. Deletions cut 4 bases from V and 5 bases from J, with 15 bases between. For the CDR3, the DNA is TGTGCCAGTAGTAAGATAGGGTTAGGCGACGAGCAGTACTTC. Its protein product is CASSKIGLGDEQYF.

The gene calls are TRBV7-2 and TRBJ1-2; D possibly corresponds to TRBD1 (5 bases). The V gene's germline CDR1 is SGHTA and CDR2 FQGNSA. Trimming pared 5 bases from V and 2 bases from J, leaving 9 bases between. The CDR3 spans 13 residues. For the CDR3, the DNA is TGTGCCAGCAGCCAGGGAGTAAACTATGGCTACACCTTC. It yields the protein CASSQGVNYGYTF.

V usage is TRBV6-5 and J usage is TRBJ1-4, with TRBD1 matching 7 bases. Unmatched junction bases numbered 3, after V lost 2 bases and J lost 0 bases. Germline loops: CDR1 MNHEY, CDR2 SVGAGI. This CDR3 spans 16 amino acids. In DNA, the CDR3 is TGTGCCAGCAGTTACGGGACAGCAACAACTAATGAAAAACTGTTTTTT. Encoded protein: CASSYGTATTNEKLFF.

The sample holds one count of this clone. The rearrangement links TRBV7-2 to TRBJ2-1; no firm D call. The CDR3 runs to 13 residues. The V end lost 2 bases, the J end lost 6 bases, and 8 bases lay between the germline ends. In germline, CDR1 is SGHTA, CDR2 FQGNSA. As DNA, the CDR3 is TGTGCCAGCAGCTTAAACGAGGTCAATGAGCAGTTCTTC. This codes for CASSLNEVNEQFF. Full variable domain (missing parts from reference TRBV7-2 and TRBJ2-1): GAGVSQSPSNKVTEKGKDVELRCDPISGHTALYWYRQSLGQGLEFLIYFQGNSAPDKSGLPSDRFSAERTGGSVSTLTIQRTQQEDSAVYLCASSLNEVNEQFFGPGTRLTVL.

This clone was detected only once. The genes are TRBV6-5 and TRBJ1-1; D is perhaps TRBD1 (5 bases). This CDR3 has 13 residues. Germline loops: CDR1 MNHEY, CDR2 SVGAGI. Trimming stripped 4 bases from V and 3 bases from J, with 9 bases between. In DNA, the CDR3 is TGTGCCAGCAGTTCCGCGGGGGACACTGAAGCTTTCTTT. This codes for CASSSAGDTEAFF.

This chain connects TRBV4-3 to TRBJ1-2; 10 bases match TRBD1. The germline CDR1 and CDR2 sequences are LGHNA and YSLEER. The CDR3 runs to 15 residues. After removal of 4 bases from V and 4 bases from J, the junction contained 6 bases not matched to a gene. The CDR3 region has the DNA TGCGCCAGCAGCCCACCGGGACAGGGGACCTATGGCTACACCTTC. It specifies CASSPPGQGTYGYTF.